This T cell receptor delta chain emerged from a study of gamma-delta T cells after stem cell transplantation. About this clone: The junction departs from germline at one end; a sequencing error may be responsible.

The CDR3 is 21 residues long. Germline loops: CDR1 GEAIGNYY, CDR2 EKD. TCRdb re-called clones from the RT-PCR reads via CATT. The sample carries about 11,000 delta-chain clones, 30% to 40% recorded once. The material sequenced was gamma-delta T cells. This clonotype was sampled from a human donor. It is not recorded whose cells these are; they may come from a transplant donor. The V call is TRDV2, the J call TRDJ3, with 9 bases that match TRDD3. The CDR3 region has the DNA TGTGCCCGTGACACCGTACGGGGGATACTCCCGAGCTCCTGGGACACCCGACAGATGTTTTTC. Protein product: CARDTVRGILPSSWDTRQMFF.